Listed below are T cell receptor beta chains from one sample, sequenced in a study of a mutant IDH1 vaccine in newly diagnosed glioma. Antigens of these TCRs are unknown. The table came from immunoSEQ multiplex PCR; TCRdb's copy has only in-frame clones and leaves some out. The repertoire consists of tens of thousands of clones, with 81% occurring once and the leading ten covering 15% to 17%. The sample in question was PBMCs, obtained from a glioma patient whose treatment included an IDH1 peptide vaccine. The receptors originated from a man aged 30 to 45 with glioma. Both conserved end residues are part of each CDR3. Each record gives: J gene, clone size, V gene, D gene, CDR3 DNA, CDR3 protein. A D gene is named only where the DNA matches it firmly. Expanded clones are given a class, and other clones once, few, many or no size at all.

TRBJ2-5	.	TRBV7-9	TRBD2	TGTGCCAGCAGCTCACTAGCGGGAGAAGAGACCCAGTACTTC	CASSSLAGEETQYF
TRBJ2-3	.	TRBV6-6	.	TGTGCCAGCACGCGAAGGGGCACAGATACGCAGTATTTT	CASTRRGTDTQYF
TRBJ2-3	.	TRBV5-1	.	TGCGCCAGCAGCCCGTGGGGGGTTAGCACAGATACGCAGTATTTT	CASSPWGVSTDTQYF
TRBJ2-3	.	TRBV7-9	TRBD1	TGTGCCAGCAGCTTAGCCCGGACAGGGGCTCGCACAGATACGCAGTATTTT	CASSLARTGARTDTQYF
TRBJ2-1	.	TRBV19	.	TGTGCCAGTAGTCTCCCGCCGGTCAATGAGCAGTTCTTC	CASSLPPVNEQFF
TRBJ2-1	once	TRBV5-1	.	TGCGCCAGCAGCTTGGTTCCAGCGGGTTTAGCCTACAATGAGCAGTTCTTC	CASSLVPAGLAYNEQFF
TRBJ1-1	.	TRBV4-1	.	TGCGCCAGCAGCCAAGCGGGAGCGAACACTGAAGCTTTCTTT	CASSQAGANTEAFF
TRBJ2-4	.	TRBV14	.	TGTGCCAGCAGCCAAGTTGGGGGGAACATTCAGTACTTC	CASSQVGGNIQYF
TRBJ1-1	.	TRBV27	.	TGTGCCAGCAGTTTATTAATCTGGGGGCAAATCACTGAAGCTTTCTTT	CASSLLIWGQITEAFF
TRBJ1-1	few	TRBV25-1	.	TGTGCCAGCAGTGTACAAGCGAACACTGAAGCTTTCTTT	CASSVQANTEAFF
TRBJ1-5	.	TRBV19	TRBD1	TGTGCCAGTAGTTCAGGGGGTGATTATCAGCCCCAGCATTTT	CASSSGGDYQPQHF
TRBJ2-1	.	TRBV27	.	TGTGCCAGCAGTAATGGGCAGGGGTCTCTGTACAATGAGCAGTTCTTC	CASSNGQGSLYNEQFF
TRBJ2-7	.	TRBV2	.	TGTGCCAGCAGCCCCTCCTACGAGCAGTACTTC	CASSPSYEQYF
TRBJ1-1	.	TRBV10-1	.	TGCGCCAGCAGTGACCAGGGAGGGACTGAAGCTTTCTTT	CASSDQGGTEAFF
TRBJ2-7	.	TRBV6-1	.	TGTGCCAGCAGGACCCCCGCCATCGAGCAGTACTTC	CASRTPAIEQYF
TRBJ2-1	medium-sized	TRBV7-9	.	TGTGCCAGCAGTTCCAGGGGTAATGAGCAGTTCTTC	CASSSRGNEQFF